This entry concerns a single T cell receptor (beta chain). The data stem from a study of cytomegalovirus exposure and HLA in healthy donors. V was clipped by 0 bases and J by 3 bases; unmatched bases: 8. The V gene's germline CDR1 is LNHDA and CDR2 SQIVND (reference sequence). The CDR3 contains 17 residues. The primer mix had 60 Vbeta and 13 Jbeta primers. The data were produced by immunoSEQ multiplex PCR, yet TCRdb's version contains in-frame clones alone and is incomplete. The table shows 100,000 to 150,000 clones, with around four fifths occurring only once. What was sequenced was PBMCs. This receptor was identified in a man aged 25-45 years in good health and CMV-seronegative. This chain links TRBV19 with TRBJ1-2; 9 bases agree with TRBD1. CDR3 protein: CASSIETEDRGYYGYTF. The CDR3 DNA reads as TGTGCCAGTAGTATAGAGACCGAGGACAGGGGATACTATGGCTACACCTTC.